The 15 T cell receptor beta chains below all came from one sample that was sequenced in a study of long-term antiretroviral therapy in people with HIV (dated by TCRdb to about 2022). Sequencing of the TRB variable region was done with the immunoSEQ hsTCRB v3.0 assay at survey level resolution. The table was pulled from immuneACCESS by TCRdb, which kept in-frame rearrangements only. Such tables lose some clones; where checked, under half of the loss comes from unresolved V genes, and the rest has no known cause. The sample records tens of thousands of clones, roughly four fifths of which are singletons. The ten largest clones take up 5.5% to 6% of the sample. Sample: unsorted PBMCs, taken 1.1 years before starting antiretroviral therapy. These receptors were collected from a woman under 40 with HIV.

The chain carries TRBV30 and TRBJ1-2; possible D gene TRBD1, 5 bases. The CDR3 is 15 residues long. The V end was cut by 0 bases, the J end by 7 bases, with 18 bases between. Germline lookup yields CDR1 GTSNPN and CDR2 SVGIG (reference sequence). The CDR3 coding sequence is TGTGCCTGGAGTGTAGGGACCGCCGCGGGTGGTGGCTACACCTTC. It yields the protein CAWSVGTAAGGGYTF.

The chain joins TRBV28 to TRBJ2-3; D remains ambiguous. V lost 5 bases to trimming and J lost 6 bases, with 6 bases between them. Germline CDR1 and CDR2: MDHEN and SYDVKM. The length of the CDR3 is 11 residues. CDR3 nucleotides: TGTGCCAGCAGTCCCCGGGATACGCAGTATTTT. It encodes CASSPRDTQYF.

This rearrangement joins TRBV6-5 to TRBJ2-1; D is undetermined. This CDR3 is 13 amino acids long. V dropped 4 bases and J dropped 9 bases, with 13 bases sitting between them. Germline V gene lookup returns CDR1 MNHEY and CDR2 SVGAGI. This CDR3 is CASSSSYIGEQFF. For the CDR3, the DNA is TGTGCCAGCAGTTCGTCTTATATAGGTGAGCAGTTCTTC.

The genes are TRBV6-1 and TRBJ2-3; 9 bases align to TRBD2. V shed 6 bases, J shed 1 base, and the junction held 5 bases outside the gene matches. The CDR3 runs 15 residues. Germline values: CDR1 MNHNS, CDR2 SASEGT. In DNA form, the CDR3 reads TGTGCCAGCAGGGATGGCGGGGGGGGCACAGATACGCAGTATTTT. As protein: CASRDGGGGTDTQYF.

The chain links TRBV7-9 to TRBJ1-2; D is unclear. Germline CDR1 SEHNR, CDR2 FQNEAQ (reference sequence). V was pared by 1 base and J by 2 bases, with 2 bases between. This CDR3 is built from 12 residues. This chain's CDR3 is CASSLVNYGYTF. As DNA, the CDR3 is TGTGCCAGCAGCTTAGTAAACTATGGCTACACCTTC.

This sequence joins TRBV10-3 and TRBJ1-1; 8 bases are a match to TRBD1. Germline lookup yields CDR1 ENHRY and CDR2 SYGVKD. V trimming: 7 bases; J trimming: 3 bases; junction bases outside the gene matches: 4. CDR3 size: 13 residues. The CDR3 DNA reads TGTGCCATCACCGGACAGGGTTACACTGAAGCTTTCTTT. Amino acid sequence: CAITGQGYTEAFF.

The rearrangement uses TRBV6-5 and TRBJ1-4; no clear D. Trimming removed 5 bases at V and 7 bases at J, with 11 bases between. The CDR3 loop spans 13 amino acids. The V gene's germline CDR1 is MNHEY and CDR2 SVGAGI. The CDR3 loop is CASSVRWGEKLFF. The CDR3, as DNA: TGTGCCAGCAGTGTGCGATGGGGTGAAAAACTGTTTTTT.

In regard to this clone: Other DNA sequences in this specimen translate into the identical CDR3. The chain has TRBV7-6 and TRBJ2-2; D not resolved. Trimming removed 1 base from V and 4 bases from J, with 4 bases in between. CDR1 is SGHVS and CDR2 is FNYEAQ in the germline V gene. The CDR3 runs to 13 residues. CDR3 bases: TGTGCCAGCAGCTTAGTAATCACCGGGGAGCTGTTTTTT. It translates to CASSLVITGELFF.

This clone has just a few counts. The rearrangement links TRBV27 to TRBJ1-2; 9 positions agree with TRBD1. This CDR3 is 15 amino acids long. The V gene end was trimmed by 3 bases and the J gene end by 8 bases; junction bases not matched to a gene: 10. Germline assignment: CDR1 MNHEY and CDR2 SMNVEV (reference sequence). Here the CDR3 DNA reads TGTGCCAGCAGTTTGGCGATACCGGGACAGGGAGGCTACACCTTC. Amino acid sequence: CASSLAIPGQGGYTF.

This clone appeared a few times. V gene TRBV12-5 combines with J gene TRBJ1-6, with no clear D. This CDR3 has 17 residues. V gave up 1 base and J gave up 7 bases, with 17 bases separating them. Germline V gives CDR1 LGHNT, CDR2 FRNRAP. Here the CDR3 reads CASGLATLTRLNSPLHF. CDR3 coding DNA: TGTGCTAGTGGTTTGGCCACCCTGACACGGCTGAATTCACCCCTCCACTTT.

The rearrangement uses TRBV5-1 and TRBJ2-2, with D unclear. V was shortened by 0 bases and J by 2 bases, with 5 bases between the two germline ends. This CDR3 is built from 14 residues. Germline values: CDR1 SGHRS, CDR2 YFSETQ. CDR3 in amino acids: CASSLVTNTGELFF. The DNA of the CDR3 is TGCGCCAGCAGCTTGGTCACCAACACCGGGGAGCTGTTTTTT. Full variable domain (remainder filled in from reference TRBV5-1 and TRBJ2-2): KAGVTQTPRYLIKTRGQQVTLSCSPISGHRSVSWYQQTPGQGLQFLFEYFSETQRNKGNFPGRFSGRQFSNSRSEMNVSTLELGDSALYLCASSLVTNTGELFFGEGSRLTVL.

This clone was recorded once. V is TRBV9 and J is TRBJ1-1; tentative D call: TRBD1 (5 bases). The CDR3 totals 13 residues. Germline lookup yields CDR1 SGDLS and CDR2 YYNGEE. V shed 4 bases and J shed 1 base, with 8 bases lying between them. The CDR3 bases are TGTGCCAGCAGCCAGACAGCGAACACTGAAGCTTTCTTT. It encodes CASSQTANTEAFF.

A single count supports this clone. The genes are TRBV19 and TRBJ1-1, with 8 bases aligning to TRBD1. CDR1 LNHDA and CDR2 SQIVND come from the germline V gene (reference sequence). J gave up 5 bases and V 6 bases, and 11 bases lay outside the gene matches. The CDR3 covers 15 residues. CDR3 bases: TGTGCCAGTAGAGCGCAGGGGGCGTGGGGAACTGAAGCTTTCTTT. Translating gives CASRAQGAWGTEAFF.

The V and J genes are TRBV5-1 and TRBJ2-2; D is unclear. The V end lost 6 bases, the J end lost 0 bases, and 15 bases lay between the germline ends. Germline V lookup: CDR1 SGHRS, CDR2 YFSETQ. The CDR3 sequence is 16 residues long. In DNA, the CDR3 is TGCGCCAGCACTCCCGTCGAGGCTACGAACACCGGGGAGCTGTTTTTT. It codes for CASTPVEATNTGELFF. Together with reference TRBV5-1 and TRBJ2-2, the CDR3 gives the full variable domain: KAGVTQTPRYLIKTRGQQVTLSCSPISGHRSVSWYQQTPGQGLQFLFEYFSETQRNKGNFPGRFSGRQFSNSRSEMNVSTLELGDSALYLCASTPVEATNTGELFFGEGSRLTVL.

The CDR3 sequence: CASSVGASGAFGSEAFF. Here the CDR3 DNA reads TGTGCCAGCAGCGTAGGGGCCTCCGGAGCTTTTGGGTCTGAAGCTTTCTTT. This rearrangement joins TRBV9 to TRBJ1-1; D gene ambiguous. CDR1 is SGDLS, CDR2 YYNGEE, per germline. With 0 bases removed from V and 6 bases from J, the gap between germline ends came to 21 bases. The CDR3 covers 17 residues.